This T cell receptor beta chain was identified in a study of blood T cell repertoires in COVID-19 (TCRdb year 2020). Regarding the research as a whole: Collaborator samples came from the United States, Italy and Spain and covered acute and convalescent phases of COVID-19. The material from the prospective study consisted of cDNA or gDNA derived from T cells, B-cell-depleted T cells, or PBMCs. The dataset comprised deeply sampled blood TCRbeta repertoires from subjects exposed to, actively infected with, or recovered from COVID-19. The repertoires were made available in a free public database intended to serve as a resource for research on the immune response to SARS-CoV-2. Samples were obtained from the ongoing ImmuneRACE study (first 160 participants) and from about 1,300 subjects provided by 6 global collaborators. Nearly every sample came with metadata listing a de-identified subject ID, COVID-19 status, age in years and sex. Where HLA class I and class II types were available, the types were taken from metadata supplied by the sample provider, not from assay-based typing.

Results and caveats for the whole study, not just this receptor: Clinical and demographic metadata were provided uncurated, with the amount varying by source and participant.

TCRbeta CDR3 regions were amplified from genomic DNA using the immunoSEQ Assay, a bias-controlled multiplex PCR. The paper's processing steps were these. The number of nucleated cells in each sample was estimated from the amplification of reference gene primers within the assay. To quantify the absolute abundance of each unique TCRbeta CDR3 rearrangement, sequence reads were collapsed and filtered. For each sample, productive Simpson clonality was calculated as the square root of Simpson's diversity index over productive rearrangements. TCRdb holds this immuneACCESS table with in-frame rearrangements only. Some clones are missing; in checked studies, unresolved V genes explain under half, and the rest has no known cause. From that table come the V and J calls and clone size; the DNA was used to work out D and trimming. Across this sample there are roughly 230,000 clones, with around 85% seen only once. The ten largest clonotypes hold 7.5% to 9% of the sample.

The collaborating institutions used their own protocols to collect whole blood in K2EDTA tubes. For TCRbeta analysis, collaborator samples were shipped as frozen whole blood, as isolated PBMCs, or as DNA extracted from either sample type. A remark on this clone: The specificity of this receptor is unknown. Per-base qualities were not stored, and no clone one base away is much larger.

Material for sequencing was peripheral blood. This clonotype originated in a woman older than 75 with acute or convalescent COVID-19.

The CDR3 corresponds to CASSPLVWTAGNIQYF. The nucleotide sequence is TGTGCCAGCAGCCCGCTGGTCTGGACAGCAGGGAACATTCAGTACTTC. Here the chain combines TRBV11-2 and TRBJ2-4; perhaps TRBD1 is the D gene, with 6 bases matching. Reading from cysteine to phenylalanine, the CDR3 counts 16 amino acids. The CDR3 DNA has 48 bases and is translated from base 1. For CDR1 and CDR2, the germline V gene lists SGHAT and FQNNGV. The V and J ends are trimmed by 5 bases and 7 bases, leaving 21 bases between them.